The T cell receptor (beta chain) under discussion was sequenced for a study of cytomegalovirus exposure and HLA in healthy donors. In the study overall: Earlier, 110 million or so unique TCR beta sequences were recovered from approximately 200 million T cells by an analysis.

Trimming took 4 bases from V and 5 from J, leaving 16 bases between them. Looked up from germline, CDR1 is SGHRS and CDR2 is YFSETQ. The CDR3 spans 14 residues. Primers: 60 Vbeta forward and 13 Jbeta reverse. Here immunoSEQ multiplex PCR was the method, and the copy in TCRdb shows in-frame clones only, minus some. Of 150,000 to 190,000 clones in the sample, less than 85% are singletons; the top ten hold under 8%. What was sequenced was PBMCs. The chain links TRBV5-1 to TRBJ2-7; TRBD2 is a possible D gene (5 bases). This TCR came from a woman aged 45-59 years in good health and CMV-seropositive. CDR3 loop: CASSPVVGSDEQYF. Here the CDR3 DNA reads TGCGCCAGCAGCCCGGTCGTAGGGAGCGACGAGCAGTACTTC.